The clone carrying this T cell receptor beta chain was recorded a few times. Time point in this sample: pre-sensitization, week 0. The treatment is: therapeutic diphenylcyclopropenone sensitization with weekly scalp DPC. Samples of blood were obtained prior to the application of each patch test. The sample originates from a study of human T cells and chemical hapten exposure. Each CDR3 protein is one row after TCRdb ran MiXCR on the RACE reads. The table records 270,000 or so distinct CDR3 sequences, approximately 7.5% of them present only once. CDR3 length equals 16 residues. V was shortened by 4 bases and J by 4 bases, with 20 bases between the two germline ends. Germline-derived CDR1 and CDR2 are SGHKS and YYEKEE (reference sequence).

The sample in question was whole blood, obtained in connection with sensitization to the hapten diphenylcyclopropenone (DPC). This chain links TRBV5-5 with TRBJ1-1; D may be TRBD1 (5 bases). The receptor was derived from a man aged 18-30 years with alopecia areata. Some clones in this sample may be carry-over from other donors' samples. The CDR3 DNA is TGTGCCAGCAGCGCCCGGTACCAGGGCGGAGGCACTGAAGCTTTCTTT. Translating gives CASSARYQGGGTEAFF.